The T cell receptor (beta chain) under discussion was sequenced for a study of blood T cell repertoires in COVID-19. Study information: Acute-phase and convalescent COVID-19 samples originated in the United States, Italy and Spain. PBMCs, B-cell-depleted T cells, or T cells were the source of the cDNA or gDNA that made up the material.

Looked up from germline, CDR1 is MNHEY and CDR2 is SMNVEV (reference sequence). CDR3 length: 15 residues. J gave up 3 bases and V 6 bases, and 6 bases lay outside the gene matches. Original processing methods: Estimates of nucleated cell counts were drawn from the amplification of reference gene primers. Method: immunoSEQ multiplex PCR; TCRdb's copy keeps in-frame clones and lacks some. The V and J calls and clone size come from that table; D and trimming were worked out from the DNA. The repertoire holds roughly 130,000 clones, with roughly 84% as singletons. The chain links TRBV27 to TRBJ2-7; 12 bases fit TRBD2. The specimen was peripheral blood. The clonotype originates from a woman in her twenties or thirties who had recovered from COVID-19. The CDR3 DNA sequence: TGTGCCAGCAGCCTAGCGGGAGGGCCGGTCTACGAGCAGTACTTC. Translated, it gives CASSLAGGPVYEQYF.